Below, one TCR beta chain is given with its context. Its antigen is undetermined. The donors (healthy individuals) were bone marrow donors. V was pared by 5 bases and J by 0 bases, with 6 bases of the junction left unmatched. The CDR3 has 14 residues. Germline CDR1 GTSNPN, CDR2 SVGIG (reference sequence). The PCR employed 60 Vbeta primers together with 13 Jbeta primers. This table comes from immunoSEQ multiplex PCR, and its TCRdb copy is limited to in-frame clones, with some not included. The data hold some 200,000 clones, with about 83% observed a single time. This sample was included in a study of cytomegalovirus exposure and HLA in healthy donors. Study-wide context: Counted in an early data release were 65 million to 100 million unique TCRs from HLA-typed donors.

Points from the study as a whole: A prior analysis recorded that most TCR beta V segments were productive about 87% or about 30% of the time. Among TCR sequences, most were rare, though some public TCRs appeared in many donors.

This sequence joins TRBV30 and TRBJ1-1, with TRBD1 matching over 7 bases. This clonotype was sampled from a man aged 40-49 years in good health and CMV-seronegative. Material: PBMCs. CDR3 residues: CAWDLTGVNTEAFF. As DNA, the CDR3 is TGTGCCTGGGACCTAACAGGGGTGAACACTGAAGCTTTCTTT. The full variable domain, rest sourced from reference TRBV30 and TRBJ1-1, is SQTIHQWPATLVQPVGSPLSLECTVEGTSNPNLYWYRQAAGRGLQLLFYSVGIGQISSEVPQNLSASRPQDRQFILSSKKLLLSDSGFYLCAWDLTGVNTEAFFGQGTRLTVV.